The entry below gives a single TCR beta chain sequence along with its context. The sample comes from a study of blood T cell repertoires in COVID-19. Turning to the study itself: Acute and convalescent COVID-19 specimens originated in the United States, Italy and Spain.

Germline assignment: CDR1 MRHNA and CDR2 SNTAGT. The V end lost 2 bases, the J end lost 0 bases, and 6 bases lay between the germline ends. CDR3 length: 14 amino acids. TCRdb keeps only in-frame clones here, not all; method: immunoSEQ multiplex PCR. The table has approximately 190,000 clones, 84% seen once. The TCR was taken from a man in his forties or fifties who had recovered from COVID-19. Source material: PBMCs or T cells enriched from blood (not recorded which). The chain uses TRBV6-4 and TRBJ2-3, with no clear D. This CDR3 reads CASSDTTSTDTQYF. CDR3 sequence (DNA): TGTGCCAGCAGTGACACTACTAGCACAGATACGCAGTATTTT.